These 20 T cell receptor beta chains were sequenced from one sample in a study of shared clonotypes between healthy human individuals (dated by TCRdb to the early 2020s). Libraries came from the immunoSEQ multiplex PCR assay. Imported from immuneACCESS, the table was reduced by TCRdb to in-frame sequences with V and J called. These copies leave out some clones; in studies compared against another copy, an unresolved V gene accounts for under half, and the cause of the remainder is not known. In this sample the table shows some 980,000 clones, over 60% of which occur a single time. The ten most abundant clones make up approximately 1.5% of the sample. Input material: memory CD4+ T cells sorted from blood. The cell subset or site label of this sample denotes: CD45RA-negative fraction. These receptors all come from a man between 18 and 35 years old in good health.

This clone showed up just once. The chain carries TRBV11-3 and TRBJ2-3, with D unresolved. The germline V gene has CDR1 SGHNT and CDR2 YENEEA. Trimming shortened V by 3 bases and J by 9 bases, and 10 bases separated the two germline ends. The CDR3 consists of 12 residues. The chain's CDR3 is CASSLAGGTQYF. In DNA form, the CDR3 reads TGTGCCAGCAGCTTGGCCGGTGGGACGCAGTATTTT.

The chain uses TRBV11-2 and TRBJ2-1; a possible D gene is TRBD2 (5 bases). The CDR3 has 14 residues. Germline V CDR1 and CDR2: SGHAT, FQNNGV. The ends were cut back, 0 bases at V and 9 bases at J, with 12 bases in the middle. CDR3 DNA: TGTGCCAGCAGCTTAGATAGACTATCTGGTGAGCAGTTCTTC. Translation gives CASSLDRLSGEQFF. Full variable domain (missing parts from reference TRBV11-2 and TRBJ2-1): EAGVAQSPRYKIIEKRQSVAFWCNPISGHATLYWYQQILGQGPKLLIQFQNNGVVDDSQLPKDRFSAERLKGVDSTLKIQPAKLEDSAVYLCASSLDRLSGEQFFGPGTRLTVL.

In its sample, this clone was seen many times. This sequence joins TRBV28 and TRBJ2-4; possible D gene TRBD1, 5 bases. The germline CDR1 and CDR2 sequences are MDHEN and SYDVKM. CDR3 size: 11 residues. The V end was cut by 6 bases, the J end by 7 bases, with 7 bases between. CDR3 amino acids: CASRGVNIQYF. The CDR3 region has the DNA TGTGCCAGCAGAGGGGTCAACATTCAGTACTTC.

This clone is a singleton in its sample. CDR3 protein: CASSSLERGGLNEQFF. The CDR3, as DNA: TGTGCCAGCAGCTCCCTCGAGCGGGGGGGCTTGAATGAGCAGTTCTTC. The chain links TRBV11-2 to TRBJ2-1; 10 positions match TRBD2. Germline loops: CDR1 SGHAT, CDR2 FQNNGV. J was trimmed by 7 bases and V by 4 bases; bases with no gene match: 10. This CDR3 region has 16 residues.

This clone was recorded once. The chain joins TRBV28 to TRBJ1-4; D remains unclear. CDR1 is MDHEN, CDR2 SYDVKM, per germline. The CDR3 has 14 residues. Trimming removed 6 bases from V and 0 bases from J, with 8 bases in between. The CDR3 reads CASSLVATNEKLFF. CDR3 bases: TGTGCCAGCAGCCTAGTAGCAACTAATGAAAAACTGTTTTTT.

The table lists this clone with a count of one. This chain connects TRBV6-1 to TRBJ1-4; D perhaps matches TRBD1 (5 bases). The V end was cut by 11 bases, the J end by 8 bases, with 18 bases between. From germline, CDR1 is MNHNS and CDR2 SASEGT. This CDR3 contains 13 residues. CDR3 sequence (DNA): TGTGCCGGGAGGACACCCCAGGAGGAAAAACTGTTTTTT. Translated, it gives CAGRTPQEEKLFF.

The chain joins TRBV2 to TRBJ2-1; 13 nucleotides match TRBD2. Germline CDR1 is SNHLY and CDR2 is FYNNEI. The CDR3 totals 15 residues. The V and J ends lost 6 bases and 7 bases, in that order; junction bases with no gene match: 6. The CDR3 DNA reads as TGTGCCAGCAGACTAGCGGGAGGGCCTAGGAATGAGCAGTTCTTC. As protein: CASRLAGGPRNEQFF.

The J gene is TRBJ2-5, the V gene TRBV7-2, with 7 positions matching TRBD2. The CDR3 extends over 16 amino acids. Germline CDR1 and CDR2: SGHTA and FQGNSA. Losses at the gene ends were 5 bases for V and 5 bases for J; bases not matched to a gene: 14. This CDR3 is CASSPVGGGLGETQYF. For the CDR3, the DNA is TGTGCCAGCAGCCCGGTGGGGGGAGGGCTTGGGGAGACCCAGTACTTC. Based on the CDR3 plus reference TRBV7-2 and TRBJ2-5, the full variable domain is GAGVSQSPSNKVTEKGKDVELRCDPISGHTALYWYRQSLGQGLEFLIYFQGNSAPDKSGLPSDRFSAERTGGSVSTLTIQRTQQEDSAVYLCASSPVGGGLGETQYFGPGTRLLVL.

The chain uses TRBV7-9 and TRBJ1-2, with 7 bases fitting TRBD1. From germline, CDR1 is SEHNR and CDR2 FQNEAQ (reference sequence). CDR3 size: 12 residues. V trimming: 6 bases; J trimming: 2 bases; junction bases outside the gene matches: 0. In DNA, the CDR3 is TGTGCCAGCAGGGGACAGAACTATGGCTACACCTTC. Its protein product is CASRGQNYGYTF.

The rearrangement links TRBV2 to TRBJ2-7, with D perhaps matching TRBD2 (5 bases). The V gene lost 3 bases and the J gene lost 4 bases, with 13 bases spanning the gap. CDR1 is SNHLY and CDR2 is FYNNEI in the germline V gene. The CDR3 has 14 residues. The CDR3 is CASSDVYRGYEQYF. The CDR3 nucleotides are TGTGCCAGCAGTGACGTGTACCGAGGGTACGAGCAGTACTTC. The variable domain in full, with the rest retrieved from reference TRBV2 and TRBJ2-7, is EPEVTQTPSHQVTQMGQEVILRCVPISNHLYFYWYRQILGQKVEFLVSFYNNEISEKSEIFDDQFSVERPDGSNFTLKIRSTKLEDSAMYFCASSDVYRGYEQYFGPGTRLTVT.

On this clone: This CDR3 is also generated by other DNA sequences in the sample. V and J are TRBV10-3 and TRBJ2-7; D gene unclear. Germline CDR1 is ENHRY and CDR2 is SYGVKD. The CDR3 has 12 residues. With 2 bases removed from V and 3 bases from J, the gap between germline ends came to 5 bases. For the CDR3, the DNA is TGTGCCATCAGTGAGGCCAGCTACGAGCAGTACTTC. This gives the protein CAISEASYEQYF.

Turning to this clone: The junction departs from the called germline gene at one end, perhaps through a read error. The genes are TRBV14 and TRBJ1-1, with TRBD1 identical over 7 bases. The CDR3 totals 16 residues. Germline lookup yields CDR1 SGHDN and CDR2 FVKESK. The CDR3 coding sequence is TGCGCCAGCAGCCAAGACAGGGCCCGAGCGAACACTGAAGCTTTCTTT. Protein: CASSQDRARANTEAFF.

The chain combines TRBV4-1 with TRBJ1-5; D is undetermined. From germline, CDR1 is MGHRA and CDR2 YSYEKL. This CDR3 comprises 13 residues. V dropped 0 bases and J dropped 10 bases, with 10 bases sitting between them. For the CDR3, the DNA is TGCGCCAGCAGCCAAGAGTTTTCCCTTCCCCAGCATTTT. This encodes CASSQEFSLPQHF.

The chain uses TRBV10-2 and TRBJ1-1; D possibly corresponds to TRBD1 (5 bases). Trimming removed 6 bases at V and 5 bases at J, with 10 bases between. This CDR3 contains 12 residues. CDR1 is WSHSY and CDR2 is SAAADI in the germline V gene. CDR3 protein: CASRNQGTEAFF. For the CDR3, the DNA is TGCGCCAGCAGAAACCAGGGAACTGAAGCTTTCTTT.

V gene TRBV9 combines with J gene TRBJ2-7; TRBD1 is a possible D gene (8 bases). Between the trimmed V and J ends, which lost 4 bases and 0 bases, there was a span of 20 bases. Germline lookup yields CDR1 SGDLS and CDR2 YYNGEE. The CDR3 runs 17 residues. The CDR3 is CASSPQGALAASYEQYF. The CDR3 DNA reads TGTGCCAGCAGCCCCCAGGGGGCGCTAGCGGCCTCCTACGAGCAGTACTTC.

The chain carries TRBV4-1 and TRBJ1-4, with 9 positions matching TRBD1. The V segment lost 1 base and the J segment 2 bases; nucleotides outside the gene matches: 14. Germline V gives CDR1 MGHRA, CDR2 YSYEKL. This CDR3 has 20 amino acids. This CDR3 reads CASSQGGRRDRVSTNEKLFF. DNA of the CDR3: TGCGCCAGCAGCCAAGGTGGACGCCGGGACAGGGTGTCGACTAATGAAAAACTGTTTTTT.

V and J are TRBV5-1 and TRBJ2-7; 7 positions match TRBD2. This CDR3 region has 14 residues. Trimming took 4 bases from V and 4 from J; bases not matched to a gene: 8. From germline, CDR1 is SGHRS and CDR2 YFSETQ. CDR3 sequence: CASSPGLWQYEQYF. In nucleotides, the CDR3 is TGCGCCAGCAGCCCGGGACTATGGCAATACGAGCAGTACTTC.

The chain is built from TRBV5-8 and TRBJ2-3; D gene unclear. V lost 5 bases to trimming and J lost 1 base, with 5 bases between them. The CDR3 length is 12 residues. CDR1 and CDR2 from the germline V gene are SGHTS and YDEGEE. CDR3 nucleotide sequence: TGTGCCAGCAGGTCCGGCACAGATACGCAGTATTTT. Translating it yields CASRSGTDTQYF.

This clone has ten or more counts. CDR3 residues: CASSYSKWGGGYTF. Written as DNA, the CDR3 is TGTGCCAGCAGTTACTCTAAATGGGGAGGCGGCTACACCTTC. The rearrangement links TRBV6-5 to TRBJ1-2, with unresolved D. V lost 0 bases to trimming and J lost 8 bases, with 13 bases between them. Germline V gene sequence: CDR1 MNHEY, CDR2 SVGAGI. CDR3 length: 14 amino acids.

The chain is built from TRBV5-8 and TRBJ1-3; tentative D call: TRBD1 (6 bases). The CDR3 runs to 14 residues. The V gene lost 2 bases and the J gene lost 1 base, with 7 bases spanning the gap. The germline V gene encodes CDR1 SGHTS and CDR2 YDEGEE. CDR3 in DNA: TGTGCCAGCAGCTTTACAGGGTCTGGAAACACCATATATTTT. Translation gives CASSFTGSGNTIYF.